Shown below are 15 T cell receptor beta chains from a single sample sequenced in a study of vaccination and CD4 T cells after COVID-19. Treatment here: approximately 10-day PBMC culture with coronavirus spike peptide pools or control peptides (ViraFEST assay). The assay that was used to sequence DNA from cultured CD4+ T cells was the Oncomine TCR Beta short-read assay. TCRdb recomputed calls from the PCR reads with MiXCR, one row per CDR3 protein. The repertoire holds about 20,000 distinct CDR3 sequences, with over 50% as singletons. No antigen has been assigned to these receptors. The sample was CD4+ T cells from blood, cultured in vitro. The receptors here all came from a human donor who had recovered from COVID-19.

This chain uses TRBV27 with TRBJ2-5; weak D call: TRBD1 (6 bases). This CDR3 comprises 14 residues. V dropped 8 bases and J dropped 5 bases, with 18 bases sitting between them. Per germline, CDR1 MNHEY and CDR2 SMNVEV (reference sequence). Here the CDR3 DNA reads TGTGCCAGCGGCCCTTCGCAGGGGAAGGAGACCCAGTACTTC. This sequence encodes CASGPSQGKETQYF.

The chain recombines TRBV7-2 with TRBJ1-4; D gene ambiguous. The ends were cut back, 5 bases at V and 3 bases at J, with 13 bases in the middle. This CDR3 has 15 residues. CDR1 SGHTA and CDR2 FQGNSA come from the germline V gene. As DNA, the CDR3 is TGTGCCAGCAGCCGAGATACGACGCCTAATGAAAAACTGTTTTTT. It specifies CASSRDTTPNEKLFF.

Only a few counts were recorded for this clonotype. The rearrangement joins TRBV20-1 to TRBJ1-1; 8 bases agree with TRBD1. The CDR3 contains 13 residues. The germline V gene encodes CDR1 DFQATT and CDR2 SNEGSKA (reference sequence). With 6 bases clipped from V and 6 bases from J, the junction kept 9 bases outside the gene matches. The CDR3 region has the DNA TGCAGTGCAACCGACAGGGGCGTCGCTGAAGCTTTCTTT. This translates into CSATDRGVAEAFF.

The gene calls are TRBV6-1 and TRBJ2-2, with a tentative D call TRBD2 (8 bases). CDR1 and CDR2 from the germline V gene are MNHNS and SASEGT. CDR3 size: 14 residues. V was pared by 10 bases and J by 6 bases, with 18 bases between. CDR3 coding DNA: TGTGCCATCGGGACAGCGGGGGCTCCCGGGGAGCTGTTTTTT. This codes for CAIGTAGAPGELFF.

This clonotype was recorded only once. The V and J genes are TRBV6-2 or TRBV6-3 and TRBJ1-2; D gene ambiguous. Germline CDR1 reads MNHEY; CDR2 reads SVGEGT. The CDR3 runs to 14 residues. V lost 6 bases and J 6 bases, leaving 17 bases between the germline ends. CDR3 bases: TGTGCCAGCAGGGCCATCGTCGGGCTCGATGGCTACACCTTC. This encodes CASRAIVGLDGYTF.

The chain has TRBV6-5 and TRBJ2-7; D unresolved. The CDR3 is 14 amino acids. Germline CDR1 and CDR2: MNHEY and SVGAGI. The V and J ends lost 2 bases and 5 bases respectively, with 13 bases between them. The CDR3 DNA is TGTGCCAGCAGTTACCCCCGGAGTAAGCACGAGCAGTACTTC. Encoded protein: CASSYPRSKHEQYF.

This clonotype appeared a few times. The CDR3 coding sequence is TGCGCCAGCAGCTTGGAGGGGACCGATAATCAGCCCCAGCATTTT. Amino acids: CASSLEGTDNQPQHF. The chain carries TRBV5-1 and TRBJ1-5; D is perhaps TRBD1 (5 bases). This CDR3 has 15 residues. V dropped 0 bases and J dropped 4 bases, with 11 bases sitting between them. CDR1 is SGHRS, CDR2 YFSETQ, per germline. Combining the CDR3 with reference TRBV5-1 and TRBJ1-5 gives the whole variable domain KAGVTQTPRYLIKTRGQQVTLSCSPISGHRSVSWYQQTPGQGLQFLFEYFSETQRNKGNFPGRFSGRQFSNSRSEMNVSTLELGDSALYLCASSLEGTDNQPQHFGDGTRLSIL.

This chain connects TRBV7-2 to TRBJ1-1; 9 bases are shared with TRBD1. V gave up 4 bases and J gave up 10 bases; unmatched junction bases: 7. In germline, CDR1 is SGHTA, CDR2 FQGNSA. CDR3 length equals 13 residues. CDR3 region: CASSSWTGAPAFF. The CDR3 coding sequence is TGTGCCAGCAGCTCCTGGACAGGGGCGCCAGCTTTCTTT.

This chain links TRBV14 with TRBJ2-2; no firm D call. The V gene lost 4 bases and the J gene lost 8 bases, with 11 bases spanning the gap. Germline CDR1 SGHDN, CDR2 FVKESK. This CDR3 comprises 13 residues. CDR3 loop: CASSLQRAGELFF. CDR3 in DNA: TGTGCCAGCAGCCTCCAGCGCGCTGGGGAGCTGTTTTTT.

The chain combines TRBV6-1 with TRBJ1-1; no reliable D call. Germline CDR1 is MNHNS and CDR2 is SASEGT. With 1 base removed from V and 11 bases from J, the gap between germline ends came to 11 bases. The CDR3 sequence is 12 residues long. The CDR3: CASSEVFNGAFF. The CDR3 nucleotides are TGTGCCAGCAGTGAAGTCTTTAATGGTGCTTTCTTT.

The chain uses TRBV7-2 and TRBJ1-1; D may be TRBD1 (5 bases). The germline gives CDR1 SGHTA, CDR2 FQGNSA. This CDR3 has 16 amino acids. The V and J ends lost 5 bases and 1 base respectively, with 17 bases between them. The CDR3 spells CASSLGTTAQNTEAFF. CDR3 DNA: TGTGCCAGCAGCCTCGGGACCACAGCTCAGAACACTGAAGCTTTCTTT.

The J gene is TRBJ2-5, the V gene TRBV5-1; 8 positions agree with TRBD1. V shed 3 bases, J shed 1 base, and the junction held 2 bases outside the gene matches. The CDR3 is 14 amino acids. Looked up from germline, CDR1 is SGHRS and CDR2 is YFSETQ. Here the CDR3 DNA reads TGCGCCAGCAGCTCGACAGGGGTCCAAGAGACCCAGTACTTC. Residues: CASSSTGVQETQYF.

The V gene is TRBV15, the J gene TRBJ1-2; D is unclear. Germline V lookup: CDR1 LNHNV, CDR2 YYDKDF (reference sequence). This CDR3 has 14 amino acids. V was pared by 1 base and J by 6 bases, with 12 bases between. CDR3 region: CATSRGLGGDGYTF. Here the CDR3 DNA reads TGTGCCACCAGCAGAGGGCTGGGAGGCGATGGCTACACCTTC.

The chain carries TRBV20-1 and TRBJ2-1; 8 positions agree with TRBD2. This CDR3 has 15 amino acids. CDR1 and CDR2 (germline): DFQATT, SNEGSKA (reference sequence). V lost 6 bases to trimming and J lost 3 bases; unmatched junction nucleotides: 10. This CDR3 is CSAPTPGLDYNEQFF. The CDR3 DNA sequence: TGCAGTGCACCGACCCCGGGACTAGACTACAATGAGCAGTTCTTC.

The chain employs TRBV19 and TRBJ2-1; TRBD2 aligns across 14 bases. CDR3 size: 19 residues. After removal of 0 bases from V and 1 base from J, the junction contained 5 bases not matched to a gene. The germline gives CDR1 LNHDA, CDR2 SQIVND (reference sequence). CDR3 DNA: TGTGCCAGTAGTATAGAGGGACTAGCGGGAGTCCCATCCTACAATGAGCAGTTCTTC. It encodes CASSIEGLAGVPSYNEQFF.